This T cell receptor (beta chain) appears in the sequencing data of a study of blood T cell repertoires in COVID-19. The assay was immunoSEQ multiplex PCR, and TCRdb's table has in-frame clones only and misses some. The table has some 350,000 clones, about 93% seen once. From germline, CDR1 is SGHNT and CDR2 YENEEA. The CDR3 runs to 15 residues. With V trimmed by 3 bases and J by 0 bases, 2 bases remained unmatched. About this clone: The sample has other DNA sequences that encode this CDR3 too.

The sequence derives from a woman younger than 35 who had recovered from COVID-19. The gene calls are TRBV11-3 and TRBJ2-1, with TRBD2 matching over 7 bases. The specimen sequenced was peripheral blood. The CDR3, as DNA: TGTGCCAGCAGCTTTCGCGGGAGCTCCTACAATGAGCAGTTCTTC. It translates to CASSFRGSSYNEQFF.